This T cell receptor beta chain was captured by sequencing in a study of control samples from healthy donors and cancer patients. V was shortened by 4 bases and J by 7 bases, with 14 bases between the two germline ends. The CDR3 length is 13 residues. The V gene's germline CDR1 is SGHNT and CDR2 YYREEE (reference sequence). Profiled with immunoSEQ multiplex PCR; TCRdb holds only in-frame clones, not every one. The sample records some 150,000 clones, 95% to 96% being singletons. The origin of this receptor is a woman between 25 and 40 years old in good health. The sample was blood. The chain carries TRBV5-4 and TRBJ2-5; maybe TRBD1 (6 bases). The CDR3 coding sequence is TGTGCCAGCAGCCTGGACAGTTTGGGGACCCAGTACTTC. It encodes CASSLDSLGTQYF. The whole variable domain, remainder taken from reference TRBV5-4 and TRBJ2-5, is ETGVTQSPTHLIKTRGQQVTLRCSSQSGHNTVSWYQQALGQGPQFIFQYYREEENGRGNFPPRFSGLQFPNYSSELNVNALELDDSALYLCASSLDSLGTQYFGPGTRLLVL.